Listed here is a single T cell receptor (beta chain). This receptor's antigen is unknown. Per-nucleotide qualities are absent, and no much larger clonotype sits a single base away. This sample is drawn from a study of T cells in localized non-small cell lung cancer (TCRdb year 2020). In terms of the full investigation: The study examined T cell repertoires in 200 to 300 patients with early-stage NSCLC and compared tumors with uninvolved tumor-adjacent lungs. All 250 or so NSCLC patients in the cohort were treatment-naive and had localized lung tumors that were resected. The mean age of the NSCLC patients was 50 to 85 years, with roughly 120 men and around 110 women. Broader findings and caveats from the paper: The highest T cell clonality was observed in uninvolved tumor-adjacent lung, where clonality exceeded that of tumor, suggesting that antigenic responses were more focused in uninvolved tumor-adjacent lung. A median of around 50 of the top 100 tumor clones were detected in paired uninvolved adjacent lung, and 25 to 35 of these tumor clones were also found among the top 100 clones of the paired uninvolved adjacent lung. Higher blood T cell density associated with longer overall survival, while higher adjacent-lung clonality associated with shorter survival. Because multi-region tumor sequencing was not performed, intratumor heterogeneity could not be ruled out. Because the study design was exploratory, TCR variables were selected using unadjusted p-values without false-discovery rate correction.

At diagnosis, tumor, uninvolved tumor-adjacent lung and peripheral blood were collected and then preserved as a mix of FFPE and fresh-frozen material. Blood samples were analyzed as peripheral blood mononuclear cells for TCR repertoire profiling. Its CDR3 holds 13 amino acids, cysteine through phenylalanine. Left in the record is the CDR3 DNA by itself, 39 bases read in frame from the first base. V and J lose 4 bases and 6 bases, and a span of 13 bases separates them. CDR1 SQVTM and CDR2 ANQGSEA were looked up in the germline V gene. The immunoSEQ Assay was used to sequence TCR beta CDR3 regions from DNA. Under the source paper's analysis protocol: T cell density was computed as TCR beta template counts normalized to usable DNA estimated by amplifying housekeeping genes. The preseqR package was used to estimate richness by extrapolating to 400,000 templates for PBMC samples and to 120,000 templates for tissue samples. Clonality was defined by subtracting Pielou's evenness from one. Differential abundance testing on productive amino-acid clonotypes, with a minimum total count of 5 and an alpha of 0.1, was used to identify tissue-enriched TCRs. The Jaccard Index and the Morisita Overlap Index were used to quantify repertoire overlap between compartments. GLIPH clustered TCR beta CDR3s with public tetramer-defined viral CDR3s; viral motifs required at least three viral sequences plus V-gene enrichment. TCRdb limited this immuneACCESS table to in-frame rearrangements with V and J called. A share of clones is missing; checked studies link under half to unresolved V genes, and the rest is unexplained. That table supplies the V and J calls and clone size; D and trimming were determined from the DNA. Counted in this sample were around 50,000 clones; 70% to 90% of them appeared once. The leading ten clones occupy 5.2% of the sample.

The sample in question was peripheral blood, obtained before any cancer treatment. The chain couples TRBV29-1 to TRBJ2-1, with no confident D gene call. The origin of this receptor is a woman aged 40-69 years with stage I lung adenocarcinoma. The DNA reads as follows: TGCAGCGTTGCCCCGACAATGGGCAATGAGCAGTTCTTC. It is translated as CSVAPTMGNEQFF.